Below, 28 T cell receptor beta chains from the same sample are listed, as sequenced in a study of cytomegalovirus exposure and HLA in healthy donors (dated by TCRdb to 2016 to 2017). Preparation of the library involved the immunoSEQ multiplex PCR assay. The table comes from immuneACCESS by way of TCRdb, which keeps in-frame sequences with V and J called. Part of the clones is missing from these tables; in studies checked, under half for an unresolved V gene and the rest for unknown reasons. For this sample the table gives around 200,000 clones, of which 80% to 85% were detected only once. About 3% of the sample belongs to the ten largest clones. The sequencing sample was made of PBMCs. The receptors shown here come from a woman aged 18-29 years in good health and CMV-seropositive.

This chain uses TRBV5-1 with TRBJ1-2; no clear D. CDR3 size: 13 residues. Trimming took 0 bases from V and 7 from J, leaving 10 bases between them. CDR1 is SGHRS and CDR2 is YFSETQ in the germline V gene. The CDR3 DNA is TGCGCCAGCAGCTTGGCGGGGTTGAGTGGCTACACCTTC. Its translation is CASSLAGLSGYTF.

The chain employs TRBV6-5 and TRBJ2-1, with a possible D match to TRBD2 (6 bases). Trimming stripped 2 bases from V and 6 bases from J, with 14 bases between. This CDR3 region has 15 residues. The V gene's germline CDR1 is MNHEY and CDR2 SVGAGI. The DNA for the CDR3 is TGTGCCAGCAGTTACGAGGGCGGGGTAGTCAATGAGCAGTTCTTC. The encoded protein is CASSYEGGVVNEQFF.

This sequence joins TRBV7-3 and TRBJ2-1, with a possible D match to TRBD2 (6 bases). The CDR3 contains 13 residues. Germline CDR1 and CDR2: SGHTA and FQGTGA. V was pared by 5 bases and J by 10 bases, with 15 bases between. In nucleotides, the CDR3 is TGTGCCAGCAGCGTCCAGCCCGCGGGGGAGCAGTTCTTC. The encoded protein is CASSVQPAGEQFF.

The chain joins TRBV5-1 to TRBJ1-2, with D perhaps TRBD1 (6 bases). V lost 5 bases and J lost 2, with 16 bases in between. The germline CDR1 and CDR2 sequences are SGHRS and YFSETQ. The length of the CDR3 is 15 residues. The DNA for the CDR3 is TGCGCCAGCAGGGCCGGGACACAGAAAAACTATGGCTACACCTTC. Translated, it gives CASRAGTQKNYGYTF.

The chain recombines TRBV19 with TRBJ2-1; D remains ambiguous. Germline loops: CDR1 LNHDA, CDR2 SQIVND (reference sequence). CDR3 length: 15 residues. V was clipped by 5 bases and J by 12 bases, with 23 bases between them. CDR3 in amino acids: CASSSDGLVVAVQFF. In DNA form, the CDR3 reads TGTGCCAGTAGTTCCGACGGTCTAGTAGTTGCCGTGCAGTTCTTC.

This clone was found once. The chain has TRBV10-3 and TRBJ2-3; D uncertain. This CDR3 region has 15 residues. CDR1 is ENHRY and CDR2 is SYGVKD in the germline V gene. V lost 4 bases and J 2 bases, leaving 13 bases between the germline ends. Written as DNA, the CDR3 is TGTGCCATCAGTGCCGGCGGCCGCTTCACAGATACGCAGTATTTT. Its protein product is CAISAGGRFTDTQYF.

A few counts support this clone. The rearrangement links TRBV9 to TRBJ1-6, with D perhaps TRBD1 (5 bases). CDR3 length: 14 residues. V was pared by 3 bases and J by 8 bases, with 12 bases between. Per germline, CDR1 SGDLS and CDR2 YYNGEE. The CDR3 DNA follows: TGTGCCAGCAGCGGAGACAGTCTTCATTCACCCCTCCACTTT. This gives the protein CASSGDSLHSPLHF.

CDR3 DNA sequence: TGTGCCAGCAGAGGACAGGTGAGGAACACTGAAGCTTTCTTT. It encodes CASRGQVRNTEAFF. This rearrangement joins TRBV6-5 to TRBJ1-1; 7 nucleotides agree with TRBD1. CDR3 length: 14 residues. V trimming: 6 bases; J trimming: 1 base; junction bases outside the gene matches: 5. Germline loops: CDR1 MNHEY, CDR2 SVGAGI.

In nucleotides, the CDR3 is TGTGCCAGCAGCGCCTCTACGGACAGGTACACTGAAGCTTTCTTT. Translation gives CASSASTDRYTEAFF. The rearrangement joins TRBV9 to TRBJ1-1; TRBD1 agrees at 7 bases. From germline, CDR1 is SGDLS and CDR2 YYNGEE. After removal of 3 bases from V and 3 bases from J, the junction contained 8 bases not matched to a gene. The CDR3 loop spans 15 amino acids.

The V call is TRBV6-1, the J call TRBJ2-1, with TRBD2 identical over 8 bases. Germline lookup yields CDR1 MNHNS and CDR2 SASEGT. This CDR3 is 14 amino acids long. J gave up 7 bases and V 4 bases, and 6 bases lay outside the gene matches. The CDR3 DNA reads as TGTGCCAGCAGTGCGGGGGGGCCGTTAAATGAGCAGTTCTTC. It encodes CASSAGGPLNEQFF.

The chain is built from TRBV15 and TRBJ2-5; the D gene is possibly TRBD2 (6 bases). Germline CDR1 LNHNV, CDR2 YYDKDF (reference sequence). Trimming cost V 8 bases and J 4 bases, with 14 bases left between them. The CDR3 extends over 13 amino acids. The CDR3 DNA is TGTGCCACCGGACCGGGACTGGGAGAGACCCAGTACTTC. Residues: CATGPGLGETQYF.

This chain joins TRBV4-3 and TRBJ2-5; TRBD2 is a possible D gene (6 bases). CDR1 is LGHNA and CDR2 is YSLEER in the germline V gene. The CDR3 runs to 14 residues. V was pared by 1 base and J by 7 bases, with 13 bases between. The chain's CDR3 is CASSQVVGGGTQYF. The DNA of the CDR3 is TGCGCCAGCAGCCAAGTTGTGGGGGGAGGGACCCAGTACTTC.

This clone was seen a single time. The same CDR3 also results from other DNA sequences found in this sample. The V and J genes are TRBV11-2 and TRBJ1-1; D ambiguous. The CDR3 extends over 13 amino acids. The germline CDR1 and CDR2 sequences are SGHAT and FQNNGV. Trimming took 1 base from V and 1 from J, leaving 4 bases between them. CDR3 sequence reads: CASSLAENTEAFF. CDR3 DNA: TGTGCCAGCAGCTTAGCAGAGAACACTGAAGCTTTCTTT.

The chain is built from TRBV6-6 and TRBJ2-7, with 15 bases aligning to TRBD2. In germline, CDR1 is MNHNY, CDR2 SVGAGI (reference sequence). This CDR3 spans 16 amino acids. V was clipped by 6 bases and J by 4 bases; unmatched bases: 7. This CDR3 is CASSKGLAGGLYEQYF. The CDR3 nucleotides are TGTGCCAGCAGCAAGGGACTAGCGGGGGGCCTGTACGAGCAGTACTTC.

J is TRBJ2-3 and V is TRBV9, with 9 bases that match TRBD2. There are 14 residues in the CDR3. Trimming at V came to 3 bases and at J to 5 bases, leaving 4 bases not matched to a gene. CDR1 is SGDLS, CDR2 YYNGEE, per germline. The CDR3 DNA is TGTGCCAGCAGCGAGCGGGGGGCCGGAGATACGCAGTATTTT. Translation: CASSERGAGDTQYF.

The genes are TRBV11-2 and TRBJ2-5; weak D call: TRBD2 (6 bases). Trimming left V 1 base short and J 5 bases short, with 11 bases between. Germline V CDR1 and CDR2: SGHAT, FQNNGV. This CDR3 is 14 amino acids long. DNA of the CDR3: TGTGCCAGCAGCTTAGGACTAGGGCGTGAGACCCAGTACTTC. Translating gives CASSLGLGRETQYF. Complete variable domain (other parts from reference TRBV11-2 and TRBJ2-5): EAGVAQSPRYKIIEKRQSVAFWCNPISGHATLYWYQQILGQGPKLLIQFQNNGVVDDSQLPKDRFSAERLKGVDSTLKIQPAKLEDSAVYLCASSLGLGRETQYFGPGTRLLVL.

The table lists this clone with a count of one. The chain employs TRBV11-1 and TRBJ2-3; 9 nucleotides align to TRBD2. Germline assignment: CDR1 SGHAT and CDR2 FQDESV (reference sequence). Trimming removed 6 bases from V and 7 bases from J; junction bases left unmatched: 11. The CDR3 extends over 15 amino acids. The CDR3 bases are TGTGCCAGCAGTCGGACTAGCGTTGTTTCAAATACGCAGTATTTT. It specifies CASSRTSVVSNTQYF.

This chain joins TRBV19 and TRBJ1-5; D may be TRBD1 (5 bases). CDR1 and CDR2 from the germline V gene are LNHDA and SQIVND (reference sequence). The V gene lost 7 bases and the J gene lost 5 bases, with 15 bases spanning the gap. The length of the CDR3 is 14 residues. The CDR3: CASTRRQGDQPQHF. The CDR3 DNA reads TGTGCCAGTACGAGACGGCAGGGCGATCAGCCCCAGCATTTT.

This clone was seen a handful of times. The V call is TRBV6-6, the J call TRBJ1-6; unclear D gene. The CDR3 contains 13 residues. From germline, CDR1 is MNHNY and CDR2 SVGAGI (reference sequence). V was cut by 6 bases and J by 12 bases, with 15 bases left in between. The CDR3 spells CASSGASVEPLHF. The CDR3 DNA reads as TGTGCCAGCAGCGGAGCCAGTGTCGAACCCCTCCACTTT.

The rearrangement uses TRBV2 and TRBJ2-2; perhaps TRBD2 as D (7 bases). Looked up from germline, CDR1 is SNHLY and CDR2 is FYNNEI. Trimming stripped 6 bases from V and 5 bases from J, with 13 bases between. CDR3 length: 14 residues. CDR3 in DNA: TGTGCCAGCAGCTTCGGGGGGCCTACCGGGGAGCTGTTTTTT. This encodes CASSFGGPTGELFF.

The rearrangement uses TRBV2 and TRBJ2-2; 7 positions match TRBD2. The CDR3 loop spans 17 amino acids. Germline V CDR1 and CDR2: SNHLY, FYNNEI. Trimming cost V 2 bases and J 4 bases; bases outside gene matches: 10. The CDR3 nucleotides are TGTGCCAGCAGTGAACAACGTGGCGGGGGAGGCACCGGGGAGCTGTTTTTT. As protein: CASSEQRGGGGTGELFF.

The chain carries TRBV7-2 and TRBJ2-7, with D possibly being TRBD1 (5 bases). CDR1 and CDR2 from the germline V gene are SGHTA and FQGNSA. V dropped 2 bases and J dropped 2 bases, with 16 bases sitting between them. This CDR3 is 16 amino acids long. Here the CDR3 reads CASSLIGVGKTYEQYF. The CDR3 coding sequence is TGTGCCAGCAGCTTAATAGGGGTAGGGAAAACCTACGAGCAGTACTTC.

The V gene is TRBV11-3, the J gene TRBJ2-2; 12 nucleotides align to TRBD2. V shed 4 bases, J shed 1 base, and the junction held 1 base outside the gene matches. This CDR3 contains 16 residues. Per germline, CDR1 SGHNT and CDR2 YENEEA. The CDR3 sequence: CASSSTSGGNTGELFF. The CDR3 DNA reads TGTGCCAGCAGCTCGACTAGCGGGGGGAACACCGGGGAGCTGTTTTTT.

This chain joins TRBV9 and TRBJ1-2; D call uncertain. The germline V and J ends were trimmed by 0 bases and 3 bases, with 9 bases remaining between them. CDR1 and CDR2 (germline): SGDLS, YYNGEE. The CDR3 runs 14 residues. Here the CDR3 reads CASSVAPVDYGYTF. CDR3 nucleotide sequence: TGTGCCAGCAGCGTAGCCCCCGTAGACTATGGCTACACCTTC.

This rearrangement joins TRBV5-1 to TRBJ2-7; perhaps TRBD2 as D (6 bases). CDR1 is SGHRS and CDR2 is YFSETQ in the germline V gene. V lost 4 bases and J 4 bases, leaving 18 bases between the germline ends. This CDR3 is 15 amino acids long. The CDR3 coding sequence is TGCGCCAGCAGCGTATCGGGACTCACCACTTACGAGCAGTACTTC. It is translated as CASSVSGLTTYEQYF.

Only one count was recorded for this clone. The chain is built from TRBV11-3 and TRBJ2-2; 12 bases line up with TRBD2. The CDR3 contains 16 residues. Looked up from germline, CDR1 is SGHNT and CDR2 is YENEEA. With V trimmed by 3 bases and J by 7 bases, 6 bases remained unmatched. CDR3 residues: CASSFGLAGGSGELFF. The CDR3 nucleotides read TGTGCCAGCAGCTTTGGCCTAGCGGGGGGGAGCGGGGAGCTGTTTTTT.

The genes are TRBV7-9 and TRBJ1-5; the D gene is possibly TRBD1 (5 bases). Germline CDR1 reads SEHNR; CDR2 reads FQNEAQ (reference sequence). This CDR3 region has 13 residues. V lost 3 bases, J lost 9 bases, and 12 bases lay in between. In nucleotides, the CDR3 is TGTGCCAGCAGCTTCGACAGCCCAGGGCCCCAGCATTTT. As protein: CASSFDSPGPQHF.

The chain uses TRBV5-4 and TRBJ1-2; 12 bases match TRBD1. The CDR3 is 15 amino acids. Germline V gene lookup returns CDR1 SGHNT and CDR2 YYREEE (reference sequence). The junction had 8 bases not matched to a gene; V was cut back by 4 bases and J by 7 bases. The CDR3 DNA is TGTGCCAGCAGCGACACCAGGGACAGGGGGCTTGGCTACACCTTC. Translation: CASSDTRDRGLGYTF.